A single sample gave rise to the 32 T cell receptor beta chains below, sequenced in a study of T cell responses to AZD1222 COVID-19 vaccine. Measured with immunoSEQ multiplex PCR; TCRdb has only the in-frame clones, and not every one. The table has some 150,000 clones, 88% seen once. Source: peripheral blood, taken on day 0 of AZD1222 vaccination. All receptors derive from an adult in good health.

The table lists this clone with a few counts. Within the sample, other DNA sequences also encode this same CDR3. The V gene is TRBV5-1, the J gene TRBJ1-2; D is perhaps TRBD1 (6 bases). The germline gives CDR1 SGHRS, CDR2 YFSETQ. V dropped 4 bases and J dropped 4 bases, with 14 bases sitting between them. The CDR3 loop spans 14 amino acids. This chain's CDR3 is CASSPTGTSYGYTF. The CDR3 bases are TGCGCCAGCAGCCCCACCGGGACAAGCTATGGCTACACCTTC.

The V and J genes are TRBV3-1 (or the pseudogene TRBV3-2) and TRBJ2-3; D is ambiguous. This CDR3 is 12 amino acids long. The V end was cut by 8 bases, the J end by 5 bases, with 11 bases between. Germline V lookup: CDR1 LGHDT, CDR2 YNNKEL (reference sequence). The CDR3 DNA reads TGTGCCAGCGGTTGGACCGGAGATACGCAGTATTTT. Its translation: CASGWTGDTQYF.

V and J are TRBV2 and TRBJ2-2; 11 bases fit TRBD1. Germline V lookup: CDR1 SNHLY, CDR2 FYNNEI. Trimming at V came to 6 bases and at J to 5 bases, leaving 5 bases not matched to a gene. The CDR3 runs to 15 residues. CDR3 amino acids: CASRDRGLGTGELFF. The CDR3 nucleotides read TGTGCCAGCAGGGACAGGGGGCTGGGAACCGGGGAGCTGTTTTTT.

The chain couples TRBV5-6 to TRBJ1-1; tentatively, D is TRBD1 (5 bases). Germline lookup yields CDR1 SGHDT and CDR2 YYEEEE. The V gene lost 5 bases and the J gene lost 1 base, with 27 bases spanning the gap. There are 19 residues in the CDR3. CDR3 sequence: CASRPIRLRGQHANTEAFF. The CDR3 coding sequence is TGTGCCAGCAGACCGATCCGGCTGAGGGGCCAACATGCGAACACTGAAGCTTTCTTT.

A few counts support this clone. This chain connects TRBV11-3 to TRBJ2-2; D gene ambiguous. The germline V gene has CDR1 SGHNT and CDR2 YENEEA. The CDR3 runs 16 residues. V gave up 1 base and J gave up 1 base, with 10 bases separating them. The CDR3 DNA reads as TGTGCCAGCAGCTTAGGGTTTGGCCAGAACACCGGGGAGCTGTTTTTT. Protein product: CASSLGFGQNTGELFF.

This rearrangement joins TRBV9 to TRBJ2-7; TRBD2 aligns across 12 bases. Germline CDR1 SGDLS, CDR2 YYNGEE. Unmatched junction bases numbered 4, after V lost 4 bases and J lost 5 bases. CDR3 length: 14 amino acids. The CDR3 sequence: CASSRGLAGHEQYF. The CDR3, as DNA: TGTGCCAGCAGCCGGGGACTAGCGGGCCACGAGCAGTACTTC.

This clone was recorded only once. CDR3 nucleotide sequence: TGTGCCTGGAGCCCGGGACAGGGCTCTGGCTACACCTTC. As protein: CAWSPGQGSGYTF. This chain uses TRBV30 with TRBJ1-2; 9 bases agree with TRBD1. This CDR3 region has 13 residues. The V gene's germline CDR1 is GTSNPN and CDR2 SVGIG (reference sequence). The junction had 6 bases not matched to a gene; V was cut back by 3 bases and J by 7 bases.

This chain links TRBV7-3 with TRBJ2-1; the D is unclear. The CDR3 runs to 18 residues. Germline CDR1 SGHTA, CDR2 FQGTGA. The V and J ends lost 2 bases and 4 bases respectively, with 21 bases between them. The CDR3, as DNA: TGTGCCAGCAGCTTATTGGGGAAAAACTCGCTACCTTACAATGAGCAGTTCTTC. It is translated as CASSLLGKNSLPYNEQFF.

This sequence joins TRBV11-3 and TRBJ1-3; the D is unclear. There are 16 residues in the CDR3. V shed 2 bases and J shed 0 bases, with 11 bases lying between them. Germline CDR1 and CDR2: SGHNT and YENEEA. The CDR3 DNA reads TGTGCCAGCAGCTTACAGGTCTCTCCCTCTGGAAACACCATATATTTT. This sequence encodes CASSLQVSPSGNTIYF.

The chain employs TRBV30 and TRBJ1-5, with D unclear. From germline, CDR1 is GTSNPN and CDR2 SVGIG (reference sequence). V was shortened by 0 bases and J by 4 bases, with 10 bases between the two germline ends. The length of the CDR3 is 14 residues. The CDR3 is CAWSVLQTNQPQHF. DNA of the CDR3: TGTGCCTGGAGTGTTCTACAGACTAATCAGCCCCAGCATTTT.

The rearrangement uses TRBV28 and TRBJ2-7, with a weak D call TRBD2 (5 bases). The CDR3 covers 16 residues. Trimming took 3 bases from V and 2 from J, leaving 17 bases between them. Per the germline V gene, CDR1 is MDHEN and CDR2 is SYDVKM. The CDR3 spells CASSFVSRTGTYEQYF. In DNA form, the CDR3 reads TGTGCCAGCAGTTTCGTCTCTCGGACTGGGACCTACGAGCAGTACTTC.

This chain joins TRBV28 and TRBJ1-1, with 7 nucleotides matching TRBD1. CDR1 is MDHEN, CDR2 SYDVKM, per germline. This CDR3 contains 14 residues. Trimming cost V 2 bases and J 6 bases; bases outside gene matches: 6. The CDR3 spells CASSLQGEFAEAFF. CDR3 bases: TGTGCCAGCAGTTTACAGGGGGAATTCGCTGAAGCTTTCTTT. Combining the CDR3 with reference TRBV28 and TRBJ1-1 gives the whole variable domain DVKVTQSSRYLVKRTGEKVFLECVQDMDHENMFWYRQDPGLGLRLIYFSYDVKMKEKGDIPEGYSVSREKKERFSLILESASTNQTSMYLCASSLQGEFAEAFFGQGTRLTVV.

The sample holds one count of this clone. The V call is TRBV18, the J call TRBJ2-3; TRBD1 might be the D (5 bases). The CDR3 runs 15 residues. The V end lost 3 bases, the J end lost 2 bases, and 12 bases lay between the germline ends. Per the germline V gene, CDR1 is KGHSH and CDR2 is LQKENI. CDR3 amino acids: CASSPLQGLTDTQYF. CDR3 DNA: TGTGCCAGCTCACCCCTCCAGGGCCTCACAGATACGCAGTATTTT.

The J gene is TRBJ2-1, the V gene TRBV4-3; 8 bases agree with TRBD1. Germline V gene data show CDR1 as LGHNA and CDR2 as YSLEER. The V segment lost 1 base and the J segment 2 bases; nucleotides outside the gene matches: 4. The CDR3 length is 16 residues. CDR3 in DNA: TGCGCCAGCAGCCAAGTCAGGGGGCCCCCCTACAATGAGCAGTTCTTC. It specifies CASSQVRGPPYNEQFF.

This CDR3 reads CASSLTAYSNQPQHF. The CDR3 DNA sequence: TGTGCCAGCAGTTTGACAGCTTATAGCAATCAGCCCCAGCATTTT. This chain joins TRBV6-2 or TRBV6-3 and TRBJ1-5; maybe TRBD1 (5 bases). This CDR3 is built from 15 residues. Trimming removed 4 bases from V and 0 bases from J, with 10 bases in between. Germline CDR1 is MNHEY and CDR2 is SVGEGT.

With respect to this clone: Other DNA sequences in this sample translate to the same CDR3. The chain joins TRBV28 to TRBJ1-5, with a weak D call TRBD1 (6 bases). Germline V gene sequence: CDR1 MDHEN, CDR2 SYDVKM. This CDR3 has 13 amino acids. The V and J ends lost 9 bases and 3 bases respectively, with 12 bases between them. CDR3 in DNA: TGTGCCAGTTCGGACAGAAACAATCAGCCCCAGCATTTT. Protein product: CASSDRNNQPQHF. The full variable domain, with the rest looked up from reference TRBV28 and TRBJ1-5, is DVKVTQSSRYLVKRTGEKVFLECVQDMDHENMFWYRQDPGLGLRLIYFSYDVKMKEKGDIPEGYSVSREKKERFSLILESASTNQTSMYLCASSDRNNQPQHFGDGTRLSIL.

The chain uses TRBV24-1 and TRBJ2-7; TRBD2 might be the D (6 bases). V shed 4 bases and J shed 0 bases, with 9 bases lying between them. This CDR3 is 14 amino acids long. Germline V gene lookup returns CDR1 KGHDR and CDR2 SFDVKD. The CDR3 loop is CATSEDGGSYEQYF. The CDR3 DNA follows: TGTGCCACCAGTGAAGACGGGGGCTCCTACGAGCAGTACTTC.

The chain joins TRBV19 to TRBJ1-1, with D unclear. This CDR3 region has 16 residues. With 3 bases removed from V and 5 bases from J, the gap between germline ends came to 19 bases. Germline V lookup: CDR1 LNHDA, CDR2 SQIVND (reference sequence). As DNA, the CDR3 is TGTGCCAGTAGTATTCCCCGACCCGTGGGCCGGACTGAAGCTTTCTTT. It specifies CASSIPRPVGRTEAFF.

As DNA, the CDR3 is TGTGCCAGTCGAGGGGTTGTAGAGACCCAGTACTTC. This codes for CASRGVVETQYF. The chain uses TRBV19 and TRBJ2-5; D may correspond to TRBD1 or TRBD2 (5 bases each). Trimming removed 8 bases from V and 4 bases from J, with 11 bases in between. The germline V gene encodes CDR1 LNHDA and CDR2 SQIVND (reference sequence). This CDR3 has 12 amino acids.

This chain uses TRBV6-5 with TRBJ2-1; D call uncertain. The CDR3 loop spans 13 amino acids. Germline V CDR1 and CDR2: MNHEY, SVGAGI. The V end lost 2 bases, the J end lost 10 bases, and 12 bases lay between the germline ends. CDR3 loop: CASSYRPVGEQFF. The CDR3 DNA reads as TGTGCCAGCAGTTACCGGCCCGTGGGCGAGCAGTTCTTC.

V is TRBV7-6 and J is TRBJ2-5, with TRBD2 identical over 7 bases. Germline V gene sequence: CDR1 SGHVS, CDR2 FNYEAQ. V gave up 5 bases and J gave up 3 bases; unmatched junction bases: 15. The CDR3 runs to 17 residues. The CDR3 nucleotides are TGTGCCAGCAGCCCTCTTATTTCCGCGGGAGAGGAAGAGACCCAGTACTTC. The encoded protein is CASSPLISAGEEETQYF.

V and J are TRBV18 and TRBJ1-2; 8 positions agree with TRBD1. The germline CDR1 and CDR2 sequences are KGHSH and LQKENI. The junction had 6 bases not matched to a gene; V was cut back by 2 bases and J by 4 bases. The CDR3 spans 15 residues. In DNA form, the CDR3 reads TGTGCCAGCTCACCAAGCGGACAGGGAAGCTATGGCTACACCTTC. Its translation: CASSPSGQGSYGYTF.

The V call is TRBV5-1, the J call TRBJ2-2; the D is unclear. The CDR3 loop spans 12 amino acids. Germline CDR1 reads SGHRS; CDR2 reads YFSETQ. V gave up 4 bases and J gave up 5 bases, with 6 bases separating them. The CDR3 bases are TGCGCCAGCAGCCATCGGACCGGGGAGCTGTTTTTT. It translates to CASSHRTGELFF.

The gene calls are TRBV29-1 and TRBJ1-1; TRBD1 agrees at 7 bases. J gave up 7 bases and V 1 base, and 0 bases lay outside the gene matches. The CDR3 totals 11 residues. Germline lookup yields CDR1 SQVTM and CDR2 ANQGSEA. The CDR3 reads CSVEGQGEAFF. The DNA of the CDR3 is TGCAGCGTTGAAGGACAGGGTGAAGCTTTCTTT.

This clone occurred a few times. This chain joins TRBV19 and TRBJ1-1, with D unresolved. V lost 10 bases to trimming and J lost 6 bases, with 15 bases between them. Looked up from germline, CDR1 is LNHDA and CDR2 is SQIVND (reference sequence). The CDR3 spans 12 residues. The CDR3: CATRSGRAEAFF. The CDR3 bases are TGTGCCACCCGAAGCGGAAGGGCTGAAGCTTTCTTT.

For the CDR3, the DNA is TGTGCCAGCAGAGGGACGGGGACAGGGGAGCAGTACTTC. It translates to CASRGTGTGEQYF. The chain is built from TRBV6-5 and TRBJ2-7, with 9 positions matching TRBD1. Germline assignment: CDR1 MNHEY and CDR2 SVGAGI. The V segment lost 6 bases and the J segment 7 bases; nucleotides outside the gene matches: 7. The CDR3 covers 13 residues.

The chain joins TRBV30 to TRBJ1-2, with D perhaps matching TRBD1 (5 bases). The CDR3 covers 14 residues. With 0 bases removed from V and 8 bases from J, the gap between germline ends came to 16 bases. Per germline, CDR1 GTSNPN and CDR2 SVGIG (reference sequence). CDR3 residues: CAWSVPGTLGGYTF. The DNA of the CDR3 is TGTGCCTGGAGTGTACCAGGGACTTTAGGGGGCTACACCTTC.

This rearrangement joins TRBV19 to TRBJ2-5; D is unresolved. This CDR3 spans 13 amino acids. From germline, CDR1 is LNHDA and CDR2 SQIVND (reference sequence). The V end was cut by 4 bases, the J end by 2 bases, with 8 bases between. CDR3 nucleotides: TGTGCCAGTAGTAGGCTCCGACAAGAGACCCAGTACTTC. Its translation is CASSRLRQETQYF.

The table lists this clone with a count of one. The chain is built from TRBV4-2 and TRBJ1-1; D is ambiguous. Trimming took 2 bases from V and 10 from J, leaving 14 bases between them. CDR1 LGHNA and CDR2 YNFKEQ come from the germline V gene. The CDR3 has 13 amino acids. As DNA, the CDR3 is TGTGCCAGCAGCCAAATTGTCGGTGGTGGAGCTTTCTTT. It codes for CASSQIVGGGAFF.

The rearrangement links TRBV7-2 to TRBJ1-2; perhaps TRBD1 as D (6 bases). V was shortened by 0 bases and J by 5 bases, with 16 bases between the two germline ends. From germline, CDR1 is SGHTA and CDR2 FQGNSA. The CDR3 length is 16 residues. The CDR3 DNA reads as TGTGCCAGCAGCTTAGCGCGGGGGGGCGCCTATTATGGCTACACCTTC. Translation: CASSLARGGAYYGYTF.

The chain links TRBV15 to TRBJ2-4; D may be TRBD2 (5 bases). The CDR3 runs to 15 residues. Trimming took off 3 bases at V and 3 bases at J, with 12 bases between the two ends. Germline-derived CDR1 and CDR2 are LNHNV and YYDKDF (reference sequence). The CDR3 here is CATSSLREGKNIQYF. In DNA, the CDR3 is TGTGCCACCAGCAGTCTCCGGGAAGGCAAAAACATTCAGTACTTC.

In nucleotides, the CDR3 is TGTGCCAGTAGACGGGGGGACCTGAACACTGAAGCTTTCTTT. As protein: CASRRGDLNTEAFF. This chain connects TRBV19 to TRBJ1-1, with D perhaps matching TRBD1 (5 bases). V lost 6 bases, J lost 0 bases, and 11 bases lay in between. From germline, CDR1 is LNHDA and CDR2 SQIVND (reference sequence). This CDR3 has 14 amino acids.